The source of this T cell receptor beta chain is a study of blood T cell repertoires in COVID-19. Study context: The study drew acute and convalescent COVID-19 samples from the United States, Italy and Spain. PBMCs, B-cell-depleted T cells, or T cells were the source of the cDNA or gDNA that made up the material.

In the authors' workflow: Nucleated cell counts were estimated from reference gene primer amplification. Repertoires were generated with immunoSEQ multiplex PCR, while TCRdb's copy carries only in-frame clones and drops some. V, J and clone size derive from that table, while D and trimming were established from the DNA sequence. The sample holds about 39,000 clones, 80% to 95% seen once. The CDR3 sequence is 12 residues long. V gave up 1 base and J gave up 5 bases, with 5 bases separating them. Germline CDR1 is MGHRA and CDR2 is YSYEKL. This chain links TRBV4-1 with TRBJ1-2; D is unclear. This sequence was found in a man aged 45-65 years with active COVID-19. The sequencing sample was made of peripheral blood. DNA of the CDR3: TGCGCCAGCAGCCAAGCCCAGTATGGCTACACCTTC. Its translation is CASSQAQYGYTF.